Listed below are T cell receptor beta chains from one sample, sequenced in a study of shared clonotypes between healthy human individuals. Repertoires were generated with immunoSEQ multiplex PCR, while TCRdb's copy carries only in-frame clones and drops some. The table includes about 490,000 clones, 60% to 80% detected once. Sequencing was done on a sample of PBMCs. These receptors originate from a woman aged 35 to 49 in good health. Some clones in this sample may be carry-over from other donors' samples. Each CDR3 is given with its conserved first and last residue.

CASSYRSSGRGEQFF,TRBV6-6,TRBJ2-1
CASSQPPGQGINIQYF,TRBV5-1,TRBJ2-4
CASSPPSRSHEQYF,TRBV18,TRBJ2-7
CAWSVVGGRQPQHF,TRBV30,TRBJ1-5
CASSLGVSGEQFF,TRBV27,TRBJ2-1
CASSPSNYNEQFF,TRBV27,TRBJ2-1
CAWSKGGGTGELFF,TRBV30,TRBJ2-2
CASSESGRYGYTF,TRBV10-1,TRBJ1-2
CASSSAGKSYEQYF,TRBV5-4,TRBJ2-7
CASSLESGRAAYEQYF,TRBV7-2,TRBJ2-7
CASRYRVRAEAFF,TRBV6-5,TRBJ1-1
CASGHRAGDEQFF,TRBV5-4,TRBJ2-1
CASSPSDSHSGANVLTF,TRBV28,TRBJ2-6
CASSVTSLGGETQYF,TRBV5-1,TRBJ2-5
CASSLNTEAFF,TRBV5-6,TRBJ1-1
CSVRGASGNTIYF,TRBV29-1,TRBJ1-3
CASNRDQPQHF,TRBV28,TRBJ1-5
CARGTANTGELFF,TRBV2,TRBJ2-2
CASSQALQTTYEQYF,TRBV4-2,TRBJ2-7
CASSLEDGGRGNEQFF,TRBV7-6,TRBJ2-1
CAWSVGWTSGRLGELFF,TRBV30,TRBJ2-2
CASSLDLAGVSEQYF,TRBV5-1,TRBJ2-7
CASSLESGRTAYGYTF,TRBV11-1,TRBJ1-2
CASSPNPGSSLYNEQFF,TRBV7-9,TRBJ2-1
CASSVRSGGGDPTQYF,TRBV9,TRBJ2-5
CASSLRQGVDTQYF,TRBV5-1,TRBJ2-3
CASSLAEGTEAFF,TRBV7-3,TRBJ1-1
CASRQGGYGYTF,TRBV28,TRBJ1-2
CASNPIGQGGIGLNIQYF,TRBV28,TRBJ2-4
CASRPETEADTQYF,TRBV7-9,TRBJ2-3
CASSLEGASDTQYF,TRBV5-1,TRBJ2-3
CASSPLAGGPVDEQFF,TRBV18,TRBJ2-1
CASSLDSAEAFF,TRBV11-2,TRBJ1-1
CASSLAGRGVETQYF,TRBV5-1,TRBJ2-5
CASSVVGRPNEKLFF,TRBV9,TRBJ1-4
CASSYSLLTGNTEAFF,TRBV6-5,TRBJ1-1